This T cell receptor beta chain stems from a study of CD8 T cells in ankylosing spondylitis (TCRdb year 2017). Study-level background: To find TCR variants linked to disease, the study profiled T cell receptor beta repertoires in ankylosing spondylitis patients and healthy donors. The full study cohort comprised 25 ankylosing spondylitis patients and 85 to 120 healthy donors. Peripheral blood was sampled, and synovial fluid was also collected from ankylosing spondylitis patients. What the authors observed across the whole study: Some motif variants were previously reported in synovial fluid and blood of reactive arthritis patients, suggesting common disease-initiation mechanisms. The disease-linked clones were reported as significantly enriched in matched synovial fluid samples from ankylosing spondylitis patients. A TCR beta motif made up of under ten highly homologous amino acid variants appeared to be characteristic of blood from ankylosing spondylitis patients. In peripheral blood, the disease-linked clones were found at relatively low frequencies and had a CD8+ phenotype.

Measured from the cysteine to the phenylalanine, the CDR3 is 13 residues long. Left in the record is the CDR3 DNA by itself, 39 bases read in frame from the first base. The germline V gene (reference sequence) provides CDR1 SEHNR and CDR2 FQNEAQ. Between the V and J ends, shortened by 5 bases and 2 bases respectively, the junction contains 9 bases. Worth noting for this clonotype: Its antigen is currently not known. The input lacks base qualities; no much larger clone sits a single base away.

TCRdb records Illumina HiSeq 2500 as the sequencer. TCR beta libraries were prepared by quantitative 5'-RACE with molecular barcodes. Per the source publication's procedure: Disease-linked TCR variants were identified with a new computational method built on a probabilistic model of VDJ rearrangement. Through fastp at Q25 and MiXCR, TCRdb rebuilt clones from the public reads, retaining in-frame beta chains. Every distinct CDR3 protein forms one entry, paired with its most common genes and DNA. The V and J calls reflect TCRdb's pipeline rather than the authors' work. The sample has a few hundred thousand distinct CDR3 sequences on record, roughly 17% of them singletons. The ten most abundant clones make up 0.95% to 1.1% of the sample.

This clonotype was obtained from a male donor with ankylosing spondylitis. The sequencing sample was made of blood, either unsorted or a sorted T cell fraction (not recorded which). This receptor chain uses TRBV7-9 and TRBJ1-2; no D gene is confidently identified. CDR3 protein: CASSGLKNYGYTF. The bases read TGTGCCAGCAGCGGACTTAAGAACTATGGCTACACCTTC.